Detailed here is one T cell receptor beta chain. The CDR3 is 15 residues long. Germline lookup yields CDR1 SGHRS and CDR2 YFSETQ. V lost 0 bases and J lost 4; bases outside the gene matches: 0. This sample is part of a study of blood T cell repertoires in COVID-19. Study at large: Italy, Spain and the United States were the sources of the convalescent and acute COVID-19 samples. Nucleic acid was either cDNA or gDNA, and it came from T cells, B-cell-depleted T cells, or PBMCs.

Under the authors' procedure: For nucleated cells, counts were estimated from reference gene primer amplification. The table came from immunoSEQ multiplex PCR; TCRdb's copy has only in-frame clones and leaves some out. From that table come the V and J calls and clone size; the DNA was used to work out D and trimming. The sample records a few hundred thousand clones, about 83% being singletons. The chain joins TRBV5-1 to TRBJ2-5, with 13 bases that match TRBD2. The sequence came from a man younger than 45 who had recovered from COVID-19. The specimen was peripheral blood. CDR3: CASSLGTSGGETQYF. The CDR3 region has the DNA TGCGCCAGCAGCTTGGGGACTAGCGGGGGAGAGACCCAGTACTTC.